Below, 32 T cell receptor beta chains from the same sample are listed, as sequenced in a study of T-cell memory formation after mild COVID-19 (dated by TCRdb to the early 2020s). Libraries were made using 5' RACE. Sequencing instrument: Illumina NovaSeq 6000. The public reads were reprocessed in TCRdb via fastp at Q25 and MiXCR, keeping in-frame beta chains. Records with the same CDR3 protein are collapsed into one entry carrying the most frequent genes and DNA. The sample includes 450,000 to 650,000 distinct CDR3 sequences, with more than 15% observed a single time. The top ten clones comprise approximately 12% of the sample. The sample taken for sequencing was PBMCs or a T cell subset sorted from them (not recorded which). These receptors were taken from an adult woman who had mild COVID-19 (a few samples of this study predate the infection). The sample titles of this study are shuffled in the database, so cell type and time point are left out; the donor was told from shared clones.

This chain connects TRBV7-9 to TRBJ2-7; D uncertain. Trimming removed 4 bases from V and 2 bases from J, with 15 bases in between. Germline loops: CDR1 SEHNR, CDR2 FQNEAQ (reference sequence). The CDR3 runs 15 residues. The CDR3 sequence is CASSSLVDFAYEQYF. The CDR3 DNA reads TGTGCCAGCAGCTCCCTGGTCGACTTTGCCTACGAGCAGTACTTC.

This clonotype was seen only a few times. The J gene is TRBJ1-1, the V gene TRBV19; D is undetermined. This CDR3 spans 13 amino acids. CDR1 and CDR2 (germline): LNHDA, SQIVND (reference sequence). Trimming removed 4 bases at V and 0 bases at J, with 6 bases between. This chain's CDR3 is CASSTQMNTEAFF. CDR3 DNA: TGTGCCAGTAGTACCCAGATGAACACTGAAGCTTTCTTT.

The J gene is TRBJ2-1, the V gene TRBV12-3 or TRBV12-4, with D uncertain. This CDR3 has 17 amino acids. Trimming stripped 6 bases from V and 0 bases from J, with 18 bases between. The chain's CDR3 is CASSPDLETHSYNEQFF. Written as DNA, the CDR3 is TGTGCCAGCAGCCCTGACCTCGAAACGCACTCCTACAATGAGCAGTTCTTC.

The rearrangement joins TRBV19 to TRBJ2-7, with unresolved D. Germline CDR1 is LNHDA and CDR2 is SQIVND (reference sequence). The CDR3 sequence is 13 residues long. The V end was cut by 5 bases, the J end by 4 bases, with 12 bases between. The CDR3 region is CASSATDRYEQYF. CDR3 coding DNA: TGTGCCAGTAGTGCGACGGATCGGTACGAGCAGTACTTC.

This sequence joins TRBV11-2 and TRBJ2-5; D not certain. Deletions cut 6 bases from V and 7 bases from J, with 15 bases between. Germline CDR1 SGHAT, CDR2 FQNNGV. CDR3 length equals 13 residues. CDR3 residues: CASSQADSGTQYF. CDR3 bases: TGTGCCAGCAGTCAAGCAGACTCCGGGACCCAGTACTTC.

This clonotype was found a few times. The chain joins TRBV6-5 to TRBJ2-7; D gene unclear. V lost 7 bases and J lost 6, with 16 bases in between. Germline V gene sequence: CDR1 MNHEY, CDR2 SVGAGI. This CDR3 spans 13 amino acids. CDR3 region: CASKGFLVGEQYF. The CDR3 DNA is TGTGCCAGCAAAGGATTTCTAGTAGGCGAGCAGTACTTC.

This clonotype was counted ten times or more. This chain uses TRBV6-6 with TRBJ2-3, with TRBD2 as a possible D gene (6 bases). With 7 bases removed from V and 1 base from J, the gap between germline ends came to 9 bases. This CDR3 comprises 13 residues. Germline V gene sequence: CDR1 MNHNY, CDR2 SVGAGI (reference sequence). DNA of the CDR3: TGTGCCAGCACACAGCGGGGCACAGATACGCAGTATTTT. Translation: CASTQRGTDTQYF.

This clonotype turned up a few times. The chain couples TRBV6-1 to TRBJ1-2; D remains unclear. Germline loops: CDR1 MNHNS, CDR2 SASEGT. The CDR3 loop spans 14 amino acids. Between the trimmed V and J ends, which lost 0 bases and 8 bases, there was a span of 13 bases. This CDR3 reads CASSEARARGGYTF. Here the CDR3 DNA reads TGTGCCAGCAGTGAAGCCCGGGCGCGGGGAGGCTACACCTTC.

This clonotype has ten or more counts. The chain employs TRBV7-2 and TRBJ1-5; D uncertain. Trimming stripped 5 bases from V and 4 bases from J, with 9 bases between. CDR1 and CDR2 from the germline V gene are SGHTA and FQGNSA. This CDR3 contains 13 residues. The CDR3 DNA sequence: TGTGCCAGCAGCCTGAGTTGGAATCAGCCCCAGCATTTT. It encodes CASSLSWNQPQHF.

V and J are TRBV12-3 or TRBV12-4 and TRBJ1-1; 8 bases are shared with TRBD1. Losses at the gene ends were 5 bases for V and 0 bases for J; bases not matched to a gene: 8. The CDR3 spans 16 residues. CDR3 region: CASSRRDRRLNTEAFF. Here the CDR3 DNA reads TGTGCCAGCAGTCGACGGGACAGGCGTTTGAACACTGAAGCTTTCTTT.

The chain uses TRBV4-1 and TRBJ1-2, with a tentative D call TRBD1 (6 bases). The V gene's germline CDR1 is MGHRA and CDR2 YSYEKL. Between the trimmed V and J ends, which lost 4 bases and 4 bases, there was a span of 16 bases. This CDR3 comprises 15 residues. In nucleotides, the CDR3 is TGCGCCAGCAGCCCCCGAGGGGGGGGAGGCTATGGCTACACCTTC. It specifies CASSPRGGGGYGYTF.

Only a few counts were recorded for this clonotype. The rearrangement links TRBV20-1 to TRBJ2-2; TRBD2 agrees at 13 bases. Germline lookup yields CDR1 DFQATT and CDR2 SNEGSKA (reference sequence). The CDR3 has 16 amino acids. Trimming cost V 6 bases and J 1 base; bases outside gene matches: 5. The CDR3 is CSAPTSGRRNTGELFF. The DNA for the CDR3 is TGCAGTGCCCCGACTAGCGGGAGGAGGAACACCGGGGAGCTGTTTTTT.

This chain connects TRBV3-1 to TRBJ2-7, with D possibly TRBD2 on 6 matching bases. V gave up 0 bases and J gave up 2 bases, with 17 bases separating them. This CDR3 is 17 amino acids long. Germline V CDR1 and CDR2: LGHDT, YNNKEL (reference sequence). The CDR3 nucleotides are TGTGCCAGCAGCCAAGAGAGATTGCGGGGCCTCCCCTACGAGCAGTACTTC. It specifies CASSQERLRGLPYEQYF.

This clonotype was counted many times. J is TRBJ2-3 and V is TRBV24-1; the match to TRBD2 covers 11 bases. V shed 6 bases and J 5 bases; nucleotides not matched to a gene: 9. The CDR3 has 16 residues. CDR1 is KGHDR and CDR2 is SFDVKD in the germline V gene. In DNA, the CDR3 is TGTGCCACCAGTTCCCCACTAGCGGGAGAATTAGATACGCAGTATTTT. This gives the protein CATSSPLAGELDTQYF.

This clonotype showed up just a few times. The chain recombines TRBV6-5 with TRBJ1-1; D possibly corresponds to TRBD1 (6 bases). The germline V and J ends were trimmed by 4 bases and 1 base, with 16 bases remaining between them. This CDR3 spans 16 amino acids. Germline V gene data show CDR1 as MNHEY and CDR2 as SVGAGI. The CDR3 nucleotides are TGTGCCAGCAGTTCGACAGGCACAAAAGGGAACACTGAAGCTTTCTTT. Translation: CASSSTGTKGNTEAFF.

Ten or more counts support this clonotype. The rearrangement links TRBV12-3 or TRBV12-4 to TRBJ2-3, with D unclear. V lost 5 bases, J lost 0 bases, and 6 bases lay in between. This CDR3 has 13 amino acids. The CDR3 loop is CASSRASTDTQYF. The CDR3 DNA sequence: TGTGCCAGCAGTAGGGCTAGCACAGATACGCAGTATTTT.

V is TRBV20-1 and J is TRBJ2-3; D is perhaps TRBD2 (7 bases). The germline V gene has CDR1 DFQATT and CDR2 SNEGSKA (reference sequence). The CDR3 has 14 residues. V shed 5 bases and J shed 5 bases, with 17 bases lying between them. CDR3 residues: CSAGLRGGRDTQYF. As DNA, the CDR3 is TGCAGTGCTGGGTTGAGGGGGGGGAGAGATACGCAGTATTTT.

The CDR3 DNA follows: TGCGCCAGCAGCTTAGGCCAGGCAGTCTACGAGCAGTACTTC. Translated: CASSLGQAVYEQYF. The V call is TRBV5-1, the J call TRBJ2-7, with D unclear. This CDR3 is 14 amino acids long. Germline values: CDR1 SGHRS, CDR2 YFSETQ. Trimming stripped 2 bases from V and 3 bases from J, with 12 bases between.

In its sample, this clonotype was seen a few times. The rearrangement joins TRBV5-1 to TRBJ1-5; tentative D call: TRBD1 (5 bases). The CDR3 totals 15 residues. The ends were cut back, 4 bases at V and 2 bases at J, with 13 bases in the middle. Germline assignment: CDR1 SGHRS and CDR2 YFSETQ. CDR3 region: CASSRDGEGNQPQHF. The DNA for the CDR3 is TGCGCCAGCAGCCGGGACGGGGAGGGCAATCAGCCCCAGCATTTT.

In DNA, the CDR3 is TGTGCCAGCAGTTACGGAGGGTTCGCGAACACCGGGGAGCTGTTTTTT. Translation gives CASSYGGFANTGELFF. This chain uses TRBV6-5 with TRBJ2-2; tentatively, D is TRBD2 (6 bases). The CDR3 covers 16 residues. Germline loops: CDR1 MNHEY, CDR2 SVGAGI. Trimming cost V 2 bases and J 0 bases, with 10 bases left between them.

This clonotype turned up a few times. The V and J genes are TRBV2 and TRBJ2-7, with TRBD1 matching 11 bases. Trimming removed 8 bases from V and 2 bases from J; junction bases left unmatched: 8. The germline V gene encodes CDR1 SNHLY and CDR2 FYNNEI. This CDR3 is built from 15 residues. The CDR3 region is CASFRRTGGAYEQYF. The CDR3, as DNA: TGTGCCAGCTTTAGACGGACAGGGGGCGCCTACGAGCAGTACTTC.

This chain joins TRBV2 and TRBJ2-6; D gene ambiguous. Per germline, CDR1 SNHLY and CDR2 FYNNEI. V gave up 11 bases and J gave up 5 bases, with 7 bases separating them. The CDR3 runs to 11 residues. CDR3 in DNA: TGTGCCGGTACATGGGCCAACGTCCTGACTTTC. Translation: CAGTWANVLTF.

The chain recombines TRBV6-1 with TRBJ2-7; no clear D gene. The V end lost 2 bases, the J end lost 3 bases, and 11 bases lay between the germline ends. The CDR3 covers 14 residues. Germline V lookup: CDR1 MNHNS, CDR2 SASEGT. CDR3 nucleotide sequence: TGTGCCAGCAGTGAACACAGACTTTACTACGAGCAGTACTTC. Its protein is CASSEHRLYYEQYF.

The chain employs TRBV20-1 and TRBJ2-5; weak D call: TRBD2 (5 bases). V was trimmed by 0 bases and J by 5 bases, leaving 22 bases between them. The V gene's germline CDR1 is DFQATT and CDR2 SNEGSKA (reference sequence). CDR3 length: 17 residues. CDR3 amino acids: CSARDSRAAWERETQYF. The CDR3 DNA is TGCAGTGCTAGAGATTCGAGGGCAGCCTGGGAGCGGGAGACCCAGTACTTC.

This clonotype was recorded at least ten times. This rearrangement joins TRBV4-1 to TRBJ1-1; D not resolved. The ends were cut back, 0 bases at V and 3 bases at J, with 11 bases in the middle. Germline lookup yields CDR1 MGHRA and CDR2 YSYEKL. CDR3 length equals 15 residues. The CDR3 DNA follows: TGCGCCAGCAGCCAAGATAGGGCAACTTACACTGAAGCTTTCTTT. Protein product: CASSQDRATYTEAFF.

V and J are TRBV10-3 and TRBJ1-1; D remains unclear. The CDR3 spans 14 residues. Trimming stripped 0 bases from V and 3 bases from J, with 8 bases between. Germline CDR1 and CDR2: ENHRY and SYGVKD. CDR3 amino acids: CAISESPRDTEAFF. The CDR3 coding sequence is TGTGCCATCAGTGAGTCCCCTCGGGACACTGAAGCTTTCTTT.

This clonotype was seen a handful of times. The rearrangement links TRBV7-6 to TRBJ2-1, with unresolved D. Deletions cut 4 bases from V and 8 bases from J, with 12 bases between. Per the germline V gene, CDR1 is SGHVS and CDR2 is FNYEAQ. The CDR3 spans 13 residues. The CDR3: CASSSSPEDEQFF. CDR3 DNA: TGTGCCAGCAGCTCCTCACCCGAGGATGAGCAGTTCTTC.

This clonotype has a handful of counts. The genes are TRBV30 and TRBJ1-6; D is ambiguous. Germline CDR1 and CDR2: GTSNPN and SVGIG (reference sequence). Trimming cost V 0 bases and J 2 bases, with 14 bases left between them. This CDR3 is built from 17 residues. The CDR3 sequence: CAWSVLSGYTYNSPLHF. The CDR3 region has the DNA TGTGCCTGGAGTGTACTCTCGGGGTACACCTATAATTCACCCCTCCACTTT.

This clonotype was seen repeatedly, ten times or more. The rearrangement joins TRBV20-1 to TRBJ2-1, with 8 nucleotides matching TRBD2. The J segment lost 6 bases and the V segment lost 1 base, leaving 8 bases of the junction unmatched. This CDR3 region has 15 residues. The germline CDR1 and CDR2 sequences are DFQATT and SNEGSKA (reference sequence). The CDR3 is CSARVQSGSVNEQFF. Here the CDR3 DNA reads TGCAGTGCTAGAGTTCAAAGCGGGAGCGTCAATGAGCAGTTCTTC.

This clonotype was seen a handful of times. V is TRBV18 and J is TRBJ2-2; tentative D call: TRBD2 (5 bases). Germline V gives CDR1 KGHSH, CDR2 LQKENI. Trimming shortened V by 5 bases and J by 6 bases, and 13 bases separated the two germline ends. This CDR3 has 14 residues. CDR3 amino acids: CASSSTGIAGELFF. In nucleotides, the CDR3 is TGTGCCAGCTCATCTACGGGGATAGCCGGGGAGCTGTTTTTT.

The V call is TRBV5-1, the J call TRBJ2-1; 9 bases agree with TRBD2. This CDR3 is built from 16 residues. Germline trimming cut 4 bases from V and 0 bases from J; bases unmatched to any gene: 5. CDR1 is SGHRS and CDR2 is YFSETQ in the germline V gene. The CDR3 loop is CASSGLAGASYNEQFF. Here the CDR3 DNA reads TGCGCCAGCAGCGGGTTAGCGGGGGCCTCCTACAATGAGCAGTTCTTC.

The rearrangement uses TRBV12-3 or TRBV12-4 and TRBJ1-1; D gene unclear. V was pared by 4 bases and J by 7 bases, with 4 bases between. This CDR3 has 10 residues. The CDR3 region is CASSSGEAFF. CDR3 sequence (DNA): TGTGCCAGCAGTTCGGGTGAAGCTTTCTTT.